The sequence of this T cell receptor beta chain was determined in a study of vaccination and CD4 T cells after COVID-19. Noted time point: late sampling 161 to 241 days after vaccination in a few convalescent patients. MiXCR was run by TCRdb on the PCR reads, yielding one entry per CDR3 protein. Of around 31,000 distinct CDR3 sequences listed, about 46% are singletons. The sequences come from CD4+ T cells from blood, collected about 7 months after SARS-CoV-2 vaccination. The receptor was isolated from a human donor who had recovered from COVID-19.

The CDR3 protein is CSATGQNTGELFF. In nucleotides, the CDR3 is TGCAGTGCTACGGGACAAAACACCGGGGAGCTGTTTTTT. The chain carries TRBV20-1 and TRBJ2-2, with TRBD1 as a possible D gene (6 bases). This CDR3 has 13 amino acids. The V gene's germline CDR1 is DFQATT and CDR2 SNEGSKA (reference sequence). With 4 bases removed from V and 2 bases from J, the gap between germline ends came to 8 bases.